This T cell receptor (beta chain) was identified in a study of blood T cells in healthy people across ages. Study-level findings and limits: Bulk PBMC profiling left naive and antigen-experienced comparisons inconclusive.

As regards this clonotype: Its antigen is not identified.

The CDR3 loop spans 14 amino acids. V shed 5 bases, J shed 3 bases, and the junction held 9 bases outside the gene matches. The germline gives CDR1 SQVTM, CDR2 ANQGSEA. A J-beta primer mix and a sample-barcoded 5' primer were used in a second PCR of about 7 to 12 cycles. One entry per CDR3 protein results from TCRdb running MiXCR on the 5' RACE reads. Seen here are fewer than 600,000 distinct CDR3 sequences, roughly a quarter observed once, and the top ten hold about 3.3%. The same data also contributed to another study, on T cells of mothers and their children. That report notes: Samples were obtained from a few healthy Caucasian mothers and their six children. Clones that were microchimeric and persistent were not detected among T cells.

The clonotype comes from a boy younger than 10 in good health. The chain has TRBV29-1 and TRBJ1-1; 7 nucleotides align to TRBD1. Sample: blood. CDR3 amino acids: CSVTRGGADTEAFF. The CDR3 coding sequence is TGCAGCGTTACGAGAGGGGGCGCGGACACTGAAGCTTTCTTT.